Reported below is one T cell receptor (beta chain). The record originates from a study of blood T cell repertoires in COVID-19. The assay was immunoSEQ multiplex PCR, and TCRdb's table has in-frame clones only and misses some. Altogether approximately 300,000 clones are present, about 85% being singletons, with the ten largest covering about 4%. This CDR3 region has 13 residues. V was clipped by 6 bases and J by 4 bases, with 12 bases between them. The gene calls are TRBV12-3 or TRBV12-4 and TRBJ1-1; no reliable D call. Sequencing input: peripheral blood. This TCR was recovered from a woman aged 45 to 65 with active or convalescent COVID-19. DNA of the CDR3: TGTGCCAGCAGCTTCTTTGCGGGCACTGAAGCTTTCTTT. This encodes CASSFFAGTEAFF.